This TCR beta chain was captured by sequencing in a study of blood T cell repertoires in COVID-19. About the research overall: Samples came from the United States, Italy and Spain, spanning acute and convalescent COVID-19. The analysed material was cDNA or gDNA that came from T cells, B-cell-depleted T cells, or PBMCs.

The CDR3 totals 14 residues. Germline V gene sequence: CDR1 MNHEY, CDR2 SVGAGI. V was pared by 6 bases and J by 3 bases, with 5 bases of the junction left unmatched. In the original processing: From reference gene primer amplification, estimates of nucleated cell counts were derived. TCRdb's copy holds only in-frame clones and misses some; the assay was immunoSEQ multiplex PCR. Clonal size and the V and J genes are those of that table, whereas D and trimming came from the DNA. The sample gives fewer than 250,000 clones, 70% to 90% of which show up once; around 9.3% is in the top ten. The clonotype was recovered from an elderly woman with acute or convalescent COVID-19. The specimen was peripheral blood. V gene TRBV6-5 combines with J gene TRBJ1-2; 9 bases are a match to TRBD1. CDR3 in DNA: TGTGCCAGCAGACGGACAGGGGACGACTATGGCTACACCTTC. This gives the protein CASRRTGDDYGYTF.